This T cell receptor (beta chain) derives from a study of blood T cell repertoires in COVID-19 (dated by TCRdb to 2018 to 2021). About the study as a whole: The collaborator samples originated in the United States, Italy and Spain and spanned the acute and convalescent phases of COVID-19. The prospective study material was composed of cDNA or gDNA derived from T cells, B-cell-depleted T cells, or PBMCs. Deeply sampled blood TCRbeta repertoires from subjects exposed to, actively infected with, or recovered from COVID-19 were included in the dataset. The repertoires were released in a freely available public database meant as a resource for research on the immune response to SARS-CoV-2. Samples came from the ongoing ImmuneRACE study (first 160 participants) plus 1,254 subjects from 6 global collaborators. Nearly every sample came with metadata listing a de-identified subject ID, COVID-19 status, age in years and sex. Where available, HLA class I and class II types were taken from metadata supplied by the sample provider and were not determined by assay-based typing. Study-wide conclusions, independent of this receptor: How much clinical and demographic metadata was included differed by source and by participant, and the metadata was provided uncurated.

The CDR3 measures 13 amino acids from cysteine to phenylalanine. The entry retains the CDR3 DNA only, 39 bases that are in frame from base 1. According to the germline V gene (reference sequence), CDR1 reads SEHNR and CDR2 reads FQNEAQ. At the junction V is shortened by 5 bases and J by 0 bases, with 8 bases in between. Samples from volunteer blood donors who had recovered from COVID-19 were contributed by a second Seattle source. Collaborating institutions collected whole blood in K2EDTA tubes following their own protocols. For TCRbeta analysis, collaborators shipped samples in one of three forms: frozen whole blood, isolated PBMCs, or DNA extracted from either of those sample types. TCRbeta CDR3 regions were amplified from genomic DNA using the immunoSEQ Assay, a bias-controlled multiplex PCR. The authors processed their data as follows. Nucleated cell counts per sample were estimated from amplification of reference gene primers within the assay. To quantify the absolute abundance of each unique TCRbeta CDR3 rearrangement, sequence reads were collapsed and filtered. Productive Simpson clonality was computed per sample as the square root of Simpson's diversity index over productive rearrangements. This is the immuneACCESS table as TCRdb keeps it, with only in-frame sequences that have V and J called. A part of the clones is gone; compared with another copy, unresolved V genes explain less than half, and the rest is unexplained. The V and J calls and clone size are taken from that table; D and trimming were inferred from the DNA. This sample has hundreds of thousands of clones in its table, and over 80% of those were observed once. Approximately 1.4% of the sample goes to the ten largest clones.

Turning to this clone: The specificity of this receptor is unknown. There are no base qualities to consult, and no much larger clone falls within one base.

The TCR was taken from a woman aged 40-49 years who had recovered from COVID-19. The chain is encoded by TRBV7-9 joined to TRBJ2-7, with a tentative D gene TRBD1 over 5 matching bases. Sequencing was carried out using peripheral blood. Read as DNA, the sequence is TGTGCCAGCAGCCTAGACAGCTCCTACGAGCAGTACTTC. Its coded protein is CASSLDSSYEQYF.